This TCR beta chain was identified in a study of HIV-infected children after antiretroviral therapy interruption. Overall study: EBV and CMV exposure was recorded in most children. Samples from the continuous-treatment group were taken at weeks 0, 48 and 150.

Between the trimmed V and J ends, which lost 0 bases and 0 bases, there was a span of 10 bases. The CDR3 runs to 15 residues. The germline gives CDR1 DFQATT, CDR2 SNEGSKA (reference sequence). A 3' RACE protocol on RNA, with unique molecular identifiers, produced the TCR library. TCRdb reprocessed the 3' RACE reads via MiXCR and lists one record per CDR3 protein. Of tens of thousands of distinct CDR3 sequences listed, roughly 4.5% are singletons. As to treatment: PENTA 11 planned treatment interruption arm or continuous ART arm. Samples needed at least 5 million viable cryopreserved PBMCs. The table lists this clonotype with many counts.

The sample in question was CD45RA+ CD4+ T cells from PBMCs, pooled from several time points, obtained from a donor given antiretroviral therapy, either interrupted or continuous. The sample's subset: naive CD4+ CD45RA+ CD45RO- T cells. The receptor's source is a pool of human donors with HIV. This chain joins TRBV20-1 and TRBJ2-3; D is unclear. The CDR3 region is CSARDRSTSTDTQYF. DNA for the CDR3: TGCAGTGCTAGAGACCGTAGCACTAGCACAGATACGCAGTATTTT.